What follows are 30 T cell receptor beta chains derived from one specimen sequenced in a study of shared clonotypes between healthy human individuals. Data came from immunoSEQ multiplex PCR; TCRdb stores just in-frame clones and leaves some out. The sample contains over 2 million clones, roughly 94% of which appear only once. Naive CD8 cells lacked CD45RO, underwent positive selection for CCR7 and left out terminally differentiated effector memory CD45RA+ cells. The specimen was naive CD8+ T cells sorted from blood. The source is a man between 18 and 35 years old in good health.

The sample holds one count of this clone. V is TRBV28 and J is TRBJ2-7, with D perhaps assigned TRBD1 or TRBD2 (5 bases each). The germline CDR1 and CDR2 sequences are MDHEN and SYDVKM. The CDR3 is 19 amino acids. V was trimmed by 6 bases and J by 0 bases, leaving 27 bases between them. The CDR3 sequence is CASSHDTGRFISSSYEQYF. In DNA, the CDR3 is TGTGCCAGCAGCCATGATACGGGGCGGTTTATTTCGAGCTCCTACGAGCAGTACTTC.

V gene TRBV4-2 combines with J gene TRBJ2-3; 11 bases agree with TRBD2. CDR3 size: 16 residues. Germline V gene lookup returns CDR1 LGHNA and CDR2 YNFKEQ. V lost 2 bases, J lost 1 base, and 2 bases stayed unmatched. The CDR3 DNA reads TGTGCCAGCAGCCAAACTAGCGGGAGAGGCACAGATACGCAGTATTTT. This encodes CASSQTSGRGTDTQYF.

The chain combines TRBV6-6 with TRBJ1-1; no firm D call. Deletions cut 4 bases from V and 7 bases from J, with 16 bases between. CDR1 and CDR2 from the germline V gene are MNHNY and SVGAGI (reference sequence). The CDR3 has 14 amino acids. Here the CDR3 reads CASSFPAAFYEAFF. The CDR3 bases are TGTGCCAGCAGTTTCCCAGCGGCCTTTTATGAAGCTTTCTTT.

This clone turned up a few times. The same CDR3 arises from other DNA sequences in this sample as well. The rearrangement uses TRBV27 and TRBJ2-3; TRBD1 is a possible D gene (5 bases). Deletions cut 1 base from V and 4 bases from J, with 6 bases between. The CDR3 covers 13 residues. The germline V gene has CDR1 MNHEY and CDR2 SMNVEV (reference sequence). The CDR3, as DNA: TGTGCCAGCAGTTTATTAGGGGCAGATACGCAGTATTTT. Its translation is CASSLLGADTQYF.

A remark on this clone: A read error may account for a junction end that differs from germline. The chain combines TRBV7-9 with TRBJ2-1, with D possibly matching TRBD2 (6 bases). The CDR3 length is 14 residues. CDR1 and CDR2 (germline): SEHNR, FQNEAQ (reference sequence). CDR3 in amino acids: CASSDRDSDNEQFF. The CDR3 DNA reads as TGTGCCAGCAGCGACCGGGACTCCGACAATGAGCAGTTCTTC.

V and J are TRBV7-8 and TRBJ2-7, with a tentative D call TRBD2 (7 bases). In germline, CDR1 is SGHVS, CDR2 FQNEAQ. The CDR3 is 16 residues long. Trimming cost V 0 bases and J 2 bases, with 14 bases left between them. The chain's CDR3 is CASSLAEGGITYEQYF. The CDR3 nucleotides read TGTGCCAGCAGCTTAGCGGAGGGGGGGATAACCTACGAGCAGTACTTC.

The V gene is TRBV6-1, the J gene TRBJ1-1; 8 bases are shared with TRBD1. The germline gives CDR1 MNHNS, CDR2 SASEGT. The CDR3 has 14 residues. Germline trimming cut 6 bases from V and 2 bases from J; bases unmatched to any gene: 5. CDR3 sequence reads: CASREGQVNTEAFF. The CDR3 nucleotides are TGTGCCAGCAGAGAGGGACAGGTTAACACTGAAGCTTTCTTT.

The chain is built from TRBV5-8 and TRBJ2-2; tentatively, D is TRBD1 or TRBD2 (5 bases each). Trimming cost V 5 bases and J 5 bases, with 7 bases left between them. Germline loops: CDR1 SGHTS, CDR2 YDEGEE. This CDR3 contains 12 residues. As DNA, the CDR3 is TGTGCCAGCAGGGGGGAGACCGGGGAGCTGTTTTTT. Translating it yields CASRGETGELFF.

The V gene is TRBV10-3, the J gene TRBJ2-3, with D possibly matching TRBD1 (6 bases). The length of the CDR3 is 16 residues. CDR1 and CDR2 (germline): ENHRY, SYGVKD. Between the trimmed V and J ends, which lost 0 bases and 4 bases, there was a span of 14 bases. The CDR3 loop is CAISESDRPRADTQYF. The CDR3 bases are TGTGCCATCAGTGAGTCCGACAGGCCGAGGGCAGATACGCAGTATTTT.

The gene calls are TRBV6-5 and TRBJ1-5; TRBD1 matches at 8 bases. Germline V gene lookup returns CDR1 MNHEY and CDR2 SVGAGI. The CDR3 extends over 15 amino acids. V lost 5 bases and J lost 5; bases outside the gene matches: 8. Here the CDR3 DNA reads TGTGCCAGCAGTACCCCGGACAGGGCCGATCAGCCCCAGCATTTT. Its translation is CASSTPDRADQPQHF.

The chain couples TRBV30 to TRBJ1-3, with D maybe TRBD1 (5 bases). From germline, CDR1 is GTSNPN and CDR2 SVGIG (reference sequence). The CDR3 is made up of 16 amino acids. The V gene lost 5 bases and the J gene lost 8 bases, with 25 bases spanning the gap. CDR3 sequence: CAWLPRDRRWLHTIYF. The DNA of the CDR3 is TGTGCCTGGCTACCCCGGGACCGACGATGGTTGCACACCATATATTTT.

The chain joins TRBV4-2 to TRBJ2-1; 7 positions match TRBD2. This CDR3 spans 16 amino acids. The germline V gene has CDR1 LGHNA and CDR2 YNFKEQ. The V and J ends lost 3 bases and 3 bases, in that order; junction bases with no gene match: 8. The CDR3, as DNA: TGTGCCAGCAGCCAGGTGGCTAGCGGAAACTACAATGAGCAGTTCTTC. This codes for CASSQVASGNYNEQFF.

V and J are TRBV30 and TRBJ1-4; D perhaps matches TRBD1 (6 bases). Between the trimmed V and J ends, which lost 2 bases and 8 bases, there was a span of 15 bases. There are 14 residues in the CDR3. CDR1 and CDR2 from the germline V gene are GTSNPN and SVGIG (reference sequence). CDR3 sequence reads: CAWSREGGWEKLFF. CDR3 DNA sequence: TGTGCCTGGAGTAGAGAAGGGGGATGGGAAAAACTGTTTTTT.

This chain joins TRBV15 and TRBJ2-3, with TRBD2 identical over 11 bases. Germline CDR1 reads LNHNV; CDR2 reads YYDKDF (reference sequence). The ends lost 3 bases at V and 5 bases at J; junction bases unmatched: 1. This CDR3 is built from 14 residues. The CDR3 protein is CATSSTSGGDTQYF. The CDR3 nucleotides read TGTGCCACCAGCAGCACTAGCGGGGGAGATACGCAGTATTTT. The full variable domain, in which reference TRBV15 and TRBJ2-3 provide the parts outside the CDR3, is DAMVIQNPRYQVTQFGKPVTLSCSQTLNHNVMYWYQQKSSQAPKLLFHYYDKDFNNEADTPDNFQSRRPNTSFCFLDIRSPGLGDTAMYLCATSSTSGGDTQYFGPGTRLTVL.

The chain couples TRBV28 to TRBJ1-2; D perhaps matches TRBD1 (5 bases). CDR1 is MDHEN and CDR2 is SYDVKM in the germline V gene. V gave up 3 bases and J gave up 4 bases, with 15 bases separating them. This CDR3 has 15 residues. For the CDR3, the DNA is TGTGCCAGCAGTTTCGTAGGGGAGAGGGTCTATGGCTACACCTTC. This sequence encodes CASSFVGERVYGYTF.

This clone was observed once. The V gene is TRBV21-1, the J gene TRBJ1-5. TRBV21-1 is a known pseudogene. The CDR3 is 15 residues long. CDR3: CASIYLGDSNQPQHF. CDR3 DNA sequence: TGTGCCAGCATCTATTTGGGGGACAGCAATCAGCCCCAGCATTTT.

This rearrangement joins TRBV2 to TRBJ2-3, with 10 positions matching TRBD2. Germline assignment: CDR1 SNHLY and CDR2 FYNNEI. The V segment lost 3 bases and the J segment 3 bases; nucleotides outside the gene matches: 6. This CDR3 is 16 amino acids long. CDR3 sequence reads: CASSDEREGLTDTQYF. CDR3 nucleotide sequence: TGTGCCAGCAGTGACGAGCGGGAGGGCCTTACAGATACGCAGTATTTT.

The J gene is TRBJ1-6, the V gene TRBV6-5, with 10 nucleotides matching TRBD1. Germline lookup yields CDR1 MNHEY and CDR2 SVGAGI. This CDR3 has 14 amino acids. V lost 6 bases, J lost 10 bases, and 6 bases stayed unmatched. Here the CDR3 reads CASRRDRGPSPLHF. In DNA form, the CDR3 reads TGTGCCAGCAGACGCGACAGGGGGCCCTCACCCCTCCACTTT.

A word on this clone: A junction end diverges from the germline sequence, so it may reflect a read error. The V and J genes are TRBV15 and TRBJ2-7, with D tentatively TRBD1 (5 bases). The CDR3 is 17 residues long. CDR1 is LNHNV and CDR2 is YYDKDF in the germline V gene (reference sequence). The CDR3 bases are TGTGCCACCACCGCGGATATAGGTCTGGCCAACGAGCAGGGTTTGTCCTTC. It encodes CATTADIGLANEQGLSF. The whole variable domain, filled in from reference TRBV15 and TRBJ2-7, reads DAMVIQNPRYQVTQFGKPVTLSCSQTLNHNVMYWYQQKSSQAPKLLFHYYDKDFNNEADTPDNFQSRRPNTSFCFLDIRSPGLGDTAMYLCATTADIGLANEQGLSFGPGTRLTVT.

V usage is TRBV13 and J usage is TRBJ1-2, with TRBD1 matching 9 bases. The CDR3 contains 13 residues. The germline gives CDR1 PRHDT, CDR2 FYEKMQ (reference sequence). The J segment lost 8 bases and the V segment lost 5 bases, leaving 6 bases of the junction unmatched. The chain's CDR3 is CASSPQGATGYTF. The CDR3, as DNA: TGTGCCAGCAGCCCACAGGGGGCGACCGGCTACACCTTC.

About this clone itself: Within the sample, other DNA sequences also encode this same CDR3. The chain combines TRBV29-1 with TRBJ1-1, with 7 bases aligning to TRBD1. This CDR3 contains 13 residues. Germline CDR1 is SQVTM and CDR2 is ANQGSEA. Unmatched junction bases numbered 1, after V lost 3 bases and J lost 0 bases. CDR3: CSVETGMNTEAFF. In DNA, the CDR3 is TGCAGCGTTGAGACAGGGATGAACACTGAAGCTTTCTTT. Looking up the rest from reference TRBV29-1 and TRBJ1-1 gives the full variable domain: SAVISQKPSRDICQRGTSLTIQCQVDSQVTMMFWYRQQPGQSLTLIATANQGSEATYESGFVIDKFPISRPNLTFSTLTVSNMSPEDSSIYLCSVETGMNTEAFFGQGTRLTVV.

In its sample, this clone was seen a few times. CDR3 residues: CASSLGSYTGELFF. CDR3 DNA: TGTGCCAGCAGCTTAGGGAGCTACACCGGGGAGCTGTTTTTT. This chain joins TRBV7-9 and TRBJ2-2; D is unresolved. The CDR3 totals 14 residues. The germline V and J ends were trimmed by 1 base and 3 bases, with 6 bases remaining between them. CDR1 and CDR2 (germline): SEHNR, FQNEAQ (reference sequence).

V usage is TRBV29-1 and J usage is TRBJ1-2; D gene uncertain. Germline V gene sequence: CDR1 SQVTM, CDR2 ANQGSEA. Trimming shortened V by 1 base and J by 4 bases, and 13 bases separated the two germline ends. CDR3 size: 14 residues. The CDR3 protein is CSVEGHKGSYGYTF. DNA for the CDR3: TGCAGCGTTGAAGGGCATAAGGGTAGCTATGGCTACACCTTC. Full variable domain (outside the CDR3, taken from reference TRBV29-1 and TRBJ1-2): SAVISQKPSRDICQRGTSLTIQCQVDSQVTMMFWYRQQPGQSLTLIATANQGSEATYESGFVIDKFPISRPNLTFSTLTVSNMSPEDSSIYLCSVEGHKGSYGYTFGSGTRLTVV.

The chain has TRBV5-1 and TRBJ1-3, with D perhaps TRBD1 (5 bases). The germline V gene encodes CDR1 SGHRS and CDR2 YFSETQ. The CDR3 runs to 18 residues. Trimming stripped 1 base from V and 2 bases from J, with 19 bases between. The CDR3 is CASSLTGLPGYAGNTIYF. CDR3 bases: TGCGCCAGCAGCTTGACAGGCTTACCTGGGTATGCTGGAAACACCATATATTTT.

This chain links TRBV19 with TRBJ1-1, with 9 nucleotides matching TRBD1. With V trimmed by 2 bases and J by 0 bases, 13 bases remained unmatched. The length of the CDR3 is 19 residues. CDR1 is LNHDA, CDR2 SQIVND, per germline (reference sequence). CDR3 nucleotide sequence: TGTGCCAGTAGTATAAACAGTGACAGGGGGGATCCATTGAACACTGAAGCTTTCTTT. It is translated as CASSINSDRGDPLNTEAFF.

The chain carries TRBV7-2 and TRBJ1-5; D ambiguous. V was cut by 5 bases and J by 1 base, with 12 bases left in between. CDR1 and CDR2 (germline): SGHTA, FQGNSA. The CDR3 sequence is 15 residues long. The CDR3 protein is CASSPEKGSNQPQHF. The CDR3 nucleotides read TGTGCCAGCAGCCCAGAAAAGGGAAGCAATCAGCCCCAGCATTTT.

The chain carries TRBV5-1 and TRBJ2-7; D is perhaps TRBD2 (5 bases). This CDR3 comprises 13 residues. Germline-derived CDR1 and CDR2 are SGHRS and YFSETQ. Trimming took 2 bases from V and 5 from J, leaving 11 bases between them. CDR3 coding DNA: TGCGCCAGCAGCTTTACTAGTGGAGACGAGCAGTACTTC. Its protein product is CASSFTSGDEQYF.

The gene calls are TRBV27 and TRBJ2-7; possible D gene TRBD1, 6 bases. Between the trimmed V and J ends, which lost 6 bases and 3 bases, there was a span of 18 bases. The CDR3 totals 15 residues. CDR1 and CDR2 (germline): MNHEY, SMNVEV (reference sequence). The CDR3 DNA reads as TGTGCCAGCAGCAGCACCCCAGGGGCTGACTACGAGCAGTACTTC. Translating gives CASSSTPGADYEQYF.

As to this clone: This clone may be a read error of a much larger clone one base away. Other DNA sequences in the same sample also yield this CDR3. The chain couples TRBV30 to TRBJ1-2; D unresolved. Germline lookup yields CDR1 GTSNPN and CDR2 SVGIG (reference sequence). V lost 1 base to trimming and J lost 8 bases, with 14 bases between them. The CDR3 extends over 13 amino acids. CDR3 bases: TGTGCCTGGAGTGCTCCGGCACGAGGAGGCTACACCTTC. Translated: CAWSAPARGGYTF.

A single count supports this clone. J is TRBJ1-2 and V is TRBV6-5; possible D gene TRBD1, 6 bases. This CDR3 spans 11 amino acids. V was trimmed by 4 bases and J by 7 bases, leaving 7 bases between them. Per germline, CDR1 MNHEY and CDR2 SVGAGI. The CDR3, as DNA: TGTGCCAGCAGTTGGGGGGCTGGCTACACCTTC. It codes for CASSWGAGYTF.